The rows below give T cell receptor beta chains drawn from one sample of a study of blood T cell repertoires in COVID-19. Some clones are missing from TCRdb's copy, which holds only in-frame ones; the method was immunoSEQ multiplex PCR. The data contain 170,000 or so clones, 60% to 80% of them singletons. Material: peripheral blood. The source of these receptors is a woman between 70 and 85 years old with acute or convalescent COVID-19. The CDR3 runs from the conserved cysteine through the conserved F or W. Each record gives: clone size, V gene, J gene, D gene, CDR3 DNA, CDR3 protein. D genes are given only for firm matches. Part of the rows lack a size; the others show once, few, many or a class for expanded clones.

clone size: few
V gene: TRBV14
J gene: TRBJ2-5
D gene: NA
CDR3 DNA: TGTGCCAGCAGTCCGGGGTCTTGGGGGACCCAGTACTTC
CDR3 protein: CASSPGSWGTQYF

clone size: NA
V gene: TRBV28
J gene: TRBJ2-7
D gene: TRBD2
CDR3 DNA: TGTGCCAGCAGGAAGTCGGGGGGGGACTACGAGCAGTACTTC
CDR3 protein: CASRKSGGDYEQYF

clone size: NA
V gene: TRBV10-2
J gene: TRBJ2-1
D gene: NA
CDR3 DNA: TGCGCCACCTTTTCGGGTTACGAGCAGTTCTTC
CDR3 protein: CATFSGYEQFF

clone size: NA
V gene: TRBV6-6
J gene: TRBJ1-5
D gene: NA
CDR3 DNA: TGTGCCAGCACCGGGCAGGGGCATCAGCCCCAGCATTTT
CDR3 protein: CASTGQGHQPQHF

clone size: once
V gene: TRBV19
J gene: TRBJ1-4
D gene: TRBD1
CDR3 DNA: TGTGCCAGTAGTGGACGACAGGGTGGTGAAAAACTGTTTTTT
CDR3 protein: CASSGRQGGEKLFF

clone size: NA
V gene: TRBV9
J gene: TRBJ2-5
D gene: NA
CDR3 DNA: TGTGCCAGCAGTGTCGGCCCCTATACAGGGCGCCAAGAGACCCAGTACTTC
CDR3 protein: CASSVGPYTGRQETQYF

clone size: NA
V gene: TRBV25-1
J gene: TRBJ1-5
D gene: NA
CDR3 DNA: TGTGCCAGCAGTGAATTTGGGGCTAGGGAGCCCCAGCATTTT
CDR3 protein: CASSEFGAREPQHF

clone size: NA
V gene: TRBV2
J gene: TRBJ1-3
D gene: NA
CDR3 DNA: TGTGCCAGCAGTGAAAGTGGACAGCGAACTGGAAACACCATATATTTT
CDR3 protein: CASSESGQRTGNTIYF

clone size: NA
V gene: TRBV27
J gene: TRBJ1-2
D gene: TRBD1
CDR3 DNA: TGTGCCAGCAGTTTACTACAGGGGGCGGGCTACACCTTC
CDR3 protein: CASSLLQGAGYTF

clone size: NA
V gene: TRBV2
J gene: TRBJ2-3
D gene: TRBD2
CDR3 DNA: TGTGCCAGCAGTGATAGCGGGACATATACGCAGTATTTT
CDR3 protein: CASSDSGTYTQYF

clone size: NA
V gene: TRBV2
J gene: TRBJ2-7
D gene: TRBD2
CDR3 DNA: TGTGCCAGCAGTTGGACTAGCGGGATCTACGAGCAGTACTTC
CDR3 protein: CASSWTSGIYEQYF

clone size: NA
V gene: TRBV9
J gene: TRBJ2-7
D gene: TRBD2
CDR3 DNA: TGTGCCAGCAGCGTAGGGGGGGGACCTACCTACGAGCAGTACTTC
CDR3 protein: CASSVGGGPTYEQYF

clone size: NA
V gene: TRBV2
J gene: TRBJ2-2
D gene: NA
CDR3 DNA: TGTGCCAGCACGGCAGGGGCGAACACCGGGGAGCTGTTTTTT
CDR3 protein: CASTAGANTGELFF

clone size: NA
V gene: TRBV30
J gene: TRBJ2-1
D gene: NA
CDR3 DNA: TGTGCCTGGAGTTCGACAGCATCCTACAATGAGCAGTTCTTC
CDR3 protein: CAWSSTASYNEQFF

clone size: NA
V gene: TRBV12-3/TRBV12-4
J gene: TRBJ1-2
D gene: NA
CDR3 DNA: TGTGCCAGCAGTTTGGGGCAGGCGGCCACCTTC
CDR3 protein: CASSLGQAATF

clone size: NA
V gene: TRBV12-3/TRBV12-4
J gene: TRBJ1-1
D gene: NA
CDR3 DNA: TGTGCCAGCAGACTAGACCCGGTCACTGAAGCTTTCTTT
CDR3 protein: CASRLDPVTEAFF

clone size: NA
V gene: TRBV10-3
J gene: TRBJ2-1
D gene: TRBD2
CDR3 DNA: TGTGCCATCAGTGAGTCAGGACTAGCGGGAGGCGTCGATGAGCAGTTCTTC
CDR3 protein: CAISESGLAGGVDEQFF

clone size: NA
V gene: TRBV13
J gene: TRBJ2-7
D gene: TRBD2
CDR3 DNA: TGTGCCAGCAGGGGGACTAGCGGGAGTTCCGAGCAGTACTTC
CDR3 protein: CASRGTSGSSEQYF

clone size: once
V gene: TRBV14
J gene: TRBJ1-2
D gene: TRBD1
CDR3 DNA: TGTGCCAGCAGCCAAGCGGTAGGGGGCTTCGGCTACACCTTC
CDR3 protein: CASSQAVGGFGYTF

clone size: NA
V gene: TRBV6-5
J gene: TRBJ2-7
D gene: TRBD1
CDR3 DNA: TGTGCCAGCAGTTATATGCCGGGACAGGGGGCTTCCGAGCAGTACTTC
CDR3 protein: CASSYMPGQGASEQYF

clone size: NA
V gene: TRBV7-2
J gene: TRBJ2-3
D gene: NA
CDR3 DNA: TGTGCCAGCAGCTTAGCCGGGATAGCTTCCACAGATACGCAGTATTTT
CDR3 protein: CASSLAGIASTDTQYF

clone size: NA
V gene: TRBV4-1
J gene: TRBJ2-5
D gene: NA
CDR3 DNA: TGCGCCAGCAGCCAAGATAACGGACAGGAGACCCAGTACTTC
CDR3 protein: CASSQDNGQETQYF

clone size: few
V gene: TRBV11-1
J gene: TRBJ2-1
D gene: NA
CDR3 DNA: TGTGCCAGCAGCTTGAGCGGTTCTAACAATGAGCAGTTCTTC
CDR3 protein: CASSLSGSNNEQFF

clone size: NA
V gene: TRBV2
J gene: TRBJ2-5
D gene: TRBD2
CDR3 DNA: TGTGCCAGCAGCCTCCTAGCGGGCGACGCTGGGACCCAGTACTTC
CDR3 protein: CASSLLAGDAGTQYF

clone size: NA
V gene: TRBV7-9
J gene: TRBJ1-1
D gene: NA
CDR3 DNA: TGTGCCAGCAGCTTAGTGGGGGCCCGGAACACTGAAGCTTTCTTT
CDR3 protein: CASSLVGARNTEAFF

clone size: once
V gene: TRBV5-1
J gene: TRBJ2-2
D gene: NA
CDR3 DNA: TGCGCCAGCAGCTTGACTGGACAGATAAACACCGGGGAGCTGTTTTTT
CDR3 protein: CASSLTGQINTGELFF

clone size: NA
V gene: TRBV6-5
J gene: TRBJ1-4
D gene: NA
CDR3 DNA: TGTGCCAGCAGTAAACAGGGTACTGAAAAACTGTTTTTT
CDR3 protein: CASSKQGTEKLFF

clone size: NA
V gene: TRBV5-1
J gene: TRBJ1-3
D gene: NA
CDR3 DNA: TGCGCCAGCAGCTTCGCCAGTAGAAACACCATATATTTT
CDR3 protein: CASSFASRNTIYF

clone size: NA
V gene: TRBV5-6
J gene: TRBJ2-2
D gene: NA
CDR3 DNA: TGTGCCAGCAGCTTGGGGGGCTGGCGGTTCACCGGGGAGCTGTTTTTT
CDR3 protein: CASSLGGWRFTGELFF

clone size: once
V gene: TRBV9
J gene: TRBJ1-1
D gene: TRBD1
CDR3 DNA: TGTGCCAGCAGCGTGGGACAGGGCACTGAAGCTTTCTTT
CDR3 protein: CASSVGQGTEAFF

clone size: NA
V gene: TRBV3-1/TRBV3-2
J gene: TRBJ2-1
D gene: TRBD2
CDR3 DNA: TGTGCCAGCAGCCAGCCTGAGACTAGCGGGAGCTACAATGAGCAGTTCTTC
CDR3 protein: CASSQPETSGSYNEQFF

clone size: NA
V gene: TRBV18
J gene: TRBJ1-2
D gene: NA
CDR3 DNA: TGTGCCAGCTCAGACGGGACACCAGAAAGTTTAAACTATGGCTACACCTTC
CDR3 protein: CASSDGTPESLNYGYTF